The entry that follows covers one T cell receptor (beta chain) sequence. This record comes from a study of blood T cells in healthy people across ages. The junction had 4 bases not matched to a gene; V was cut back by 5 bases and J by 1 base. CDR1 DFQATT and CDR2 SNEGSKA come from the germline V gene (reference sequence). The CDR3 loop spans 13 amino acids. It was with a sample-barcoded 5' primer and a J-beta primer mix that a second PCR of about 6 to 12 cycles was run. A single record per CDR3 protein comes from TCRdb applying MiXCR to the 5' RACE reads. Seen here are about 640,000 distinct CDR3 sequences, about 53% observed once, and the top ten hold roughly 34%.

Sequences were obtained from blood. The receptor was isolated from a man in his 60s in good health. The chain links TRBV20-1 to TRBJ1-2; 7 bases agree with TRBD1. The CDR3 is CSASTGINYGYTF. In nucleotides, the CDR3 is TGCAGTGCTTCGACAGGGATTAACTATGGCTACACCTTC.